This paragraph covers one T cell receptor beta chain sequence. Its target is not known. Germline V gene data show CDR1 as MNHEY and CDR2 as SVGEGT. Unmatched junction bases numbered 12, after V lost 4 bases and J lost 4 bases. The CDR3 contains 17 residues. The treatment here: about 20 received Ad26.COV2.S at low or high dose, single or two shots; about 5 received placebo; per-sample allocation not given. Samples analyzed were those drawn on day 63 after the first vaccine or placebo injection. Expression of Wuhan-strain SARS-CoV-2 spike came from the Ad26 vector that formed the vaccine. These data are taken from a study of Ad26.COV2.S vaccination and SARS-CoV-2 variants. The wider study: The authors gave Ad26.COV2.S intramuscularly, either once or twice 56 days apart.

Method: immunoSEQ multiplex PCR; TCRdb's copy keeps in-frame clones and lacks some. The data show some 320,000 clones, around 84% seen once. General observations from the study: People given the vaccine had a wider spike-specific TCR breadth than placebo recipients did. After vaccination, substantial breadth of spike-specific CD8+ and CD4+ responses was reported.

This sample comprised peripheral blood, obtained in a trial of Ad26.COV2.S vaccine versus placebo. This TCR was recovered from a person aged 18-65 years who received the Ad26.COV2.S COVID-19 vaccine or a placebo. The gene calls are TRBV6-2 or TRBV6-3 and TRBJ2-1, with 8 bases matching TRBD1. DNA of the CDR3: TGTGCCAGCAGTTGGCTACTACAGGGGGTATCTTACAATGAGCAGTTCTTC. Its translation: CASSWLLQGVSYNEQFF.